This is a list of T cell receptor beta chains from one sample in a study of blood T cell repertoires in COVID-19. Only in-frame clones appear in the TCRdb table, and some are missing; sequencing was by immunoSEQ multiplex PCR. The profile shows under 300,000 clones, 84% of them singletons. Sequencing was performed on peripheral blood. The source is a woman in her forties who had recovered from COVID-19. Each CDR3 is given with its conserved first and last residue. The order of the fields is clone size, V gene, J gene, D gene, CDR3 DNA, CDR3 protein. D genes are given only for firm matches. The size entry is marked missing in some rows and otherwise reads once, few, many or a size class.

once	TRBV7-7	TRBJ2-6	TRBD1	TGTGCCAGCAGCTTAGGACAGGGGTACGGGGCCAACGTCCTGACTTTC	CASSLGQGYGANVLTF
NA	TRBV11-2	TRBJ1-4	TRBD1	TGTGCCAGCAGCTCCCCCAGGGGGAGTGAAAAACTGTTTTTT	CASSSPRGSEKLFF
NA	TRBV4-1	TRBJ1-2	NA	TGCGCCAGCAGCCAACGAGCGGGAAACTATGGCTACACCTTC	CASSQRAGNYGYTF
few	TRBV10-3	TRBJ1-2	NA	TGTGCCATCAGTGAGTCGACGGGGGAGGGGTATGGCTACACCTTC	CAISESTGEGYGYTF
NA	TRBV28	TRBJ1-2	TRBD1	TGTGCCAGCAGTCTTCCCAGGACAGGGGGCTATGGCTACACCTTC	CASSLPRTGGYGYTF
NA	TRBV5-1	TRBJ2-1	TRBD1	TGCGCCAGCAGCTTCACCGGACAGGGGGCAAAAGTTGGATACAATGAGCAGTTCTTC	CASSFTGQGAKVGYNEQFF
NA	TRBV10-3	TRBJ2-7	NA	TGTGCCATCAGTAGGGGACTGCCCAACTACGAGCAGTACTTC	CAISRGLPNYEQYF
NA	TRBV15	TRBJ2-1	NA	TGTGCCACCAGCAGAGATCAGGGTTCCTACAATGAGCAGTTCTTC	CATSRDQGSYNEQFF
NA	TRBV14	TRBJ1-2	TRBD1	TGTGCCAGCAGCCACCCCGGGACAGGGGGCTTCGGCTACACCTTC	CASSHPGTGGFGYTF
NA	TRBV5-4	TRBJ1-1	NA	TGTGCCAGCAGGTTAACAGGGAGCACTGAAGCTTTCTTT	CASRLTGSTEAFF
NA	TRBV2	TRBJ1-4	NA	TGTGCCAGCAGTTTGGGACAACGAAATGAAAAACTGTTTTTT	CASSLGQRNEKLFF
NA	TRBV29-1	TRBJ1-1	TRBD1	TGCAGCGTAGGGACAGGAATGAACACTGAAGCTTTCTTT	CSVGTGMNTEAFF
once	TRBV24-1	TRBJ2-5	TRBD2	TGTGCCACCAGCGGGACTAGCTGGGAGACCCAGTACTTC	CATSGTSWETQYF
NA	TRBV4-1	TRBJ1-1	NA	TGCGCCAGCAGCCAAGATCGGGGGGAGACTGAAGCTTTCTTT	CASSQDRGETEAFF
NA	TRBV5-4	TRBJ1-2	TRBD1	TGTGCCAGCAGCAGATACGGGACAGGGGATAACTATGGCTACACCTTC	CASSRYGTGDNYGYTF
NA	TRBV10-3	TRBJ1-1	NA	TGTGCCATCAGTGAGATGGCAGAAGTTGAAGCTTTCTTT	CAISEMAEVEAFF
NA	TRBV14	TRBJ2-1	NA	TGTGCCAGCAGCCAGGAGTTCAGTGAGCAGTTCTTC	CASSQEFSEQFF
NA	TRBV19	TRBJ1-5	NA	TGTGCCAGTAGTACACAAAGCGGGAATCAGCCCCAGCATTTT	CASSTQSGNQPQHF
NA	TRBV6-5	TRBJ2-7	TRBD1	TGTGCCAGCAACCGGGACAGAAACTACGAGCAGTACTTC	CASNRDRNYEQYF
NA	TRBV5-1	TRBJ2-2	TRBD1	TGCGCCAGCAGCTTTCAACAGGGGGGCACCGGGGAGCTGTTTTTT	CASSFQQGGTGELFF
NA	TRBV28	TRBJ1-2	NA	TGTGCCAGCGGTAGAGTCTATGGCTACACCTTC	CASGRVYGYTF
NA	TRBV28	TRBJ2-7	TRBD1	TGTGCCAGCAGCTCCTACGGACAGGGAGACGAGCAGTACTTC	CASSSYGQGDEQYF
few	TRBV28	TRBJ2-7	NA	TGTGCCAGCAGTGCTCAGGGTTTCCTCCACGAGCAGTACTTC	CASSAQGFLHEQYF
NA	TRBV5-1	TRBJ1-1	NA	TGCGCCAGCAGCTTGACAGGGCACGGATTTAAAACCCCTGAAGCTTTCTTT	CASSLTGHGFKTPEAFF
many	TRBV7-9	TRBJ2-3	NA	TGTGCCAGCAGCTTAGCGCGGGGTGGGGCAGATACGCAGTATTTT	CASSLARGGADTQYF
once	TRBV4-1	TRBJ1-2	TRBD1	TGCGCCAGCAGCCGGTTAAACCCGAAGGGACAGGGGGACTATGGCTACACCTTC	CASSRLNPKGQGDYGYTF
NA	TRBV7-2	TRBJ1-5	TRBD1	TGTGCCAGCAGCTTAGATGGGCAGGGGGCTCAGCCCCAGCATTTT	CASSLDGQGAQPQHF
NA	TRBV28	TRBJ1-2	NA	TGTGCCAGCAGTTTCTCGTTTGGCTACACCTTC	CASSFSFGYTF
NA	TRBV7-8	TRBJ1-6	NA	TGTGCCACCCGCGGGGGGGCGAGCAACTATAATTCACCCCTCCACTTT	CATRGGASNYNSPLHF
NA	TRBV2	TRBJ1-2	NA	TGTGCCAGCCGGACGGGGGGCTTCAACTATGGCTACACCTTC	CASRTGGFNYGYTF
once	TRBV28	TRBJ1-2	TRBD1	TGTGCCAGCAGTTCCGGGACAGAGGTTTATGGCTACACCTTC	CASSSGTEVYGYTF
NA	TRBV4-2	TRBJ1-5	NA	TGTGCCAGCAGCCAAGAGGTCGGGGTTAAGGTTCAGCCCCAGCATTTT	CASSQEVGVKVQPQHF
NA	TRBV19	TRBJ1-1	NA	TGTGCCAGTAGTATAATGGCAGAGGGGAACACTGAAGCTTTCTTT	CASSIMAEGNTEAFF
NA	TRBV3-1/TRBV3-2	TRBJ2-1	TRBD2	TGTGCCAGCAGCCAACTAGCGGGGGGTGGGGAGCAGTTCTTC	CASSQLAGGGEQFF
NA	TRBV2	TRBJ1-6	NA	TGTGCCAGCAGCCCGGTTCGGTCTTCCTATAATTCACCCCTCCACTTT	CASSPVRSSYNSPLHF
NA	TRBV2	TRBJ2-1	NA	TGTGCCAGCACAACTTCGTTTACTGAGCAGTTCTTC	CASTTSFTEQFF
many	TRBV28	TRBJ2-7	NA	TGTGCCAGCAGTCCACCAGGGACTCTCGGGGACGAGCAGTACTTC	CASSPPGTLGDEQYF
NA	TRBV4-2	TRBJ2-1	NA	TGTGCCAGCAGCCAAGAGGGGGGGGGCCGATTCAATGAGCAGTTCTTC	CASSQEGGGRFNEQFF
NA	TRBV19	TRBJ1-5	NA	TGTGCCAGTACCCCAGGGGCCGGGAATCAGCCCCAGCATTTT	CASTPGAGNQPQHF
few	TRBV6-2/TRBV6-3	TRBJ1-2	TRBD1	TGTGCCAGCAGTGGTCCGGGGACAGGCCTCTATGGCTACACCTTC	CASSGPGTGLYGYTF
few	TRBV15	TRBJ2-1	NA	TGTGCCACCAGCAGAGATATGGGCCTTTACAATGAGCAGTTCTTC	CATSRDMGLYNEQFF
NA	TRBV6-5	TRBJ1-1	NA	TGTGCCACTTCTAGAGGAGGAGGATCTGAAGCTTTCTTT	CATSRGGGSEAFF
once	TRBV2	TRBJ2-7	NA	TGTGCCAGCAGAGCATTGGGGGGGGCGCGGGAGCAGTACTTC	CASRALGGAREQYF
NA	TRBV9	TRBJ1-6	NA	TGTGCCAGCAGCGTAGAGGCGGGTGAGAATTCACCCCTCCACTTT	CASSVEAGENSPLHF
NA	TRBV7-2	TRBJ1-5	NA	TGTGCCAGCAGCTTAGCGAGGGGGAGCAATCAGCCCCAGCATTTT	CASSLARGSNQPQHF
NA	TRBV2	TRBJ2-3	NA	TGTGCCAGCAGTCGTTACAGGGACCCCCCAGATACGCAGTATTTT	CASSRYRDPPDTQYF